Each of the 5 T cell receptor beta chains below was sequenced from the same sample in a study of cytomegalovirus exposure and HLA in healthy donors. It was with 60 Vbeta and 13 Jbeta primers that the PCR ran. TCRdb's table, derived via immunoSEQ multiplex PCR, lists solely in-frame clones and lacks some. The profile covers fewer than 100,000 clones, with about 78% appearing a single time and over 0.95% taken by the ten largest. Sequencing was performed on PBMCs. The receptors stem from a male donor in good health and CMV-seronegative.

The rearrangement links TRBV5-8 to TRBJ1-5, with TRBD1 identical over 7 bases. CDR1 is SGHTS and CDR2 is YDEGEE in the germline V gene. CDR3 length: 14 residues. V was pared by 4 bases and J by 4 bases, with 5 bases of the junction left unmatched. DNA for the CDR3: TGTGCCAGCAGCGCCGGGACAGTGAATCAGCCCCAGCATTTT. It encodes CASSAGTVNQPQHF.

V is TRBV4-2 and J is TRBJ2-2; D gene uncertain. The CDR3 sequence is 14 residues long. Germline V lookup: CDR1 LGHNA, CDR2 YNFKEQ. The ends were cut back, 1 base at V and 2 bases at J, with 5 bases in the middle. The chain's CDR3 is CASSQGANTGELFF. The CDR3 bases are TGTGCCAGCAGCCAAGGGGCAAACACCGGGGAGCTGTTTTTT.

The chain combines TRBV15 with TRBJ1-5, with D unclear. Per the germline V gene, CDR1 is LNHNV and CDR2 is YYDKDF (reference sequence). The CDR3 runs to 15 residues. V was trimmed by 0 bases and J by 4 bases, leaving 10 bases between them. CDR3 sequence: CATSRDSGRNQPQHF. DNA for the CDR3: TGTGCCACCAGCAGAGATAGCGGCAGGAATCAGCCCCAGCATTTT.

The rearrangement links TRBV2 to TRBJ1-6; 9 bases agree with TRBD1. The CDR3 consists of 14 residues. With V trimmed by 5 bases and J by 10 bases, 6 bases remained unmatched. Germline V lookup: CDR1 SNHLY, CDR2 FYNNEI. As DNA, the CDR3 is TGTGCCAGCAGTCTAACAGGGGGCTGGTCACCCCTCCACTTT. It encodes CASSLTGGWSPLHF.

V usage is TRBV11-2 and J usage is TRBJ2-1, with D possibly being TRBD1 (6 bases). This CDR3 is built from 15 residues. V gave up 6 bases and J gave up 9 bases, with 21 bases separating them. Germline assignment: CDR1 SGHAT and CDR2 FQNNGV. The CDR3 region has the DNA TGTGCCAGCAGATTTCACAGGGTAGGGGGTGGTGAGCAGTTCTTC. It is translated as CASRFHRVGGGEQFF.